This TCR beta chain stems from a study of vaccination and CD4 T cells after COVID-19 (dated by TCRdb to 2021 to 2024). Concerning the study at large: The convalescent cohort included six males and four females, with two Hispanic individuals, seven Caucasians, two Asians and one multiracial person. Participants got two doses of the Pfizer-BioNTech BNT162b2 vaccine (n=8) or two doses of the Moderna mRNA-1273 vaccine (n=2). Post-COVID blood samples from convalescent patients were collected a median of around 110 days after diagnosis, with a range of roughly 35 to 170 days. The time from the second vaccine dose to post-vaccine blood sampling had a median of approximately 72 days and ranged from about 14 to 250 days. The cultures were stimulated with overlapping spike peptide pools from SARS-CoV-2 and from the common cold coronaviruses HCoV-NL63, HCoV-OC43 and HCoV-229E. Control cultures used a CEFX viral epitope pool as positive control, an HIV-1 Nef peptide pool as negative control, or no peptide. The spike-specific CD4+ TCR repertoire was compared before and after mRNA vaccination in about nine COVID-19 convalescent patients and a few infection-naive healthy vaccine recipients. Study-level results and caveats: Of the vaccine-specific clones in convalescent patients, 304 of 307, or nearly all, reacted only to SARS-CoV-2 spike and did not cross-react with common cold coronaviruses. Among the post-vaccine SARS-CoV-2-reactive clones in convalescent patients, a median about 87% showed up only after vaccination, which suggests vaccine-specific priming. The median count of SARS-CoV-2-reactive clonotypes went up from approximately 22 after infection to 38 after vaccination, although the change was not significant. The number of convalescent patients in the study was relatively small, and the study did not examine early timepoints following natural infection.

Library method: PCR. At the Johns Hopkins FTIC core, DNA from the cultured CD4+ T cells underwent TCR sequencing with the Oncomine TCR Beta short-read assay. The QIAamp micro DNA kit was used to extract genomic DNA from the cultured CD4+ T cells. Oncomine TCR Beta libraries made from cultured CD4+ T cells were pooled using unique dual indexes and sequenced on an Illumina iSeq 100. On the study's bioinformatics: Non-productive sequences were removed, and CDR3s that did not start with C, did not end with F or W, or were shorter than 7 amino acids were discarded. The MANAFEST web application identified antigen-specific clonotypes by comparing peptide-stimulated wells against reference wells and other culture wells. To be called positive, a clone needed an FDR below 0.05, an odds ratio above 5, and a productive frequency above 0.1% in at least two of three replicate wells. Clonotypes that were significantly expanded in both SARS-CoV-2 spike wells and at least one common cold coronavirus spike condition were defined as cross-reactive. CDR3 homology was assessed with Levenshtein distances (stringdist) and unrooted phylogenetic trees (ape) in R version 3.6.1. TCRdb applied fastp at Q25 and MiXCR to the public reads, then kept only in-frame beta chains. Duplicate CDR3 protein sequences are folded into a single record with the most common DNA and genes. The V and J calls shown here were made by TCRdb, not taken from the authors' results. Here the sample has 20,000 to 25,000 distinct CDR3 sequences; roughly two thirds occur a single time. Around 16% of the sample belongs to the ten largest clones.

The meaning of the sample's treatment or condition label: roughly ten-day PBMC culture with coronavirus spike peptide pools or control peptides (ViraFEST assay). The study used the ViraFEST assay, which expanded antigen-specific T cells with peptide pools and then identified expanded clonotypes by TCR sequencing. Negative nucleocapsid antibody tests taken both before and after vaccination confirmed that the healthy vaccine recipients had no prior SARS-CoV-2 infection. PBMCs were cultured at under 2.5 million per well in IMDM supplemented with approximately 5% human AB serum and 9 to 10 IU/ml IL-2, with about 10 ug/ml peptide pools added. Half of the culture medium was replaced with fresh IL-2-containing medium on days 3 and 7. After 10 days of culture, CD4+ T cells were isolated by negative selection using the EasySep CD4+ T cell isolation kit. Ficoll-Paque Plus gradient centrifugation was used to isolate PBMCs from whole blood, and the isolated PBMCs were then either used fresh or cryopreserved at -140C. Culture conditions were generally each tested in triplicate wells.

Remarks on this clonotype: Its binding antigen is unknown. The record has no base qualities; no much larger clone is one base away.

Counted from cysteine to phenylalanine, this CDR3 has 13 amino acids. Of all the DNA, just the CDR3 is kept, 39 bases in frame from base 1. V is clipped by 0 bases and J by 8 bases, and the sequence between their germline boundaries is 11 bases long. The germline V gene supplies CDR1 SGHRS and CDR2 YFSETQ. The chain uses TRBV5-1 and TRBJ1-1, and TRBD1 may be the D gene, going by 5 matching bases. The sequencing here drew on CD4+ T cells from blood, cultured in vitro, taken after SARS-CoV-2 vaccination. This sequence originates from a human donor who received a COVID-19 vaccine. The CDR3 region: CASSLGRAPEAFF. The nucleotide sequence is given as TGCGCCAGCAGCTTGGGCAGGGCACCCGAAGCTTTCTTT.